This T cell receptor beta chain is from a study of T cell responses to AZD1222 COVID-19 vaccine. V shed 6 bases and J shed 6 bases, with 11 bases lying between them. Germline values: CDR1 SGHAT, CDR2 FQDESV (reference sequence). The CDR3 runs to 12 residues. Repertoires were generated with immunoSEQ multiplex PCR, while TCRdb's copy carries only in-frame clones and drops some. The sample contains 150,000 to 200,000 clones, 85% to 95% of which appear only once. The gene calls are TRBV11-1 and TRBJ1-1; D remains ambiguous. The source material was peripheral blood, sampled on day 0 of AZD1222 vaccination. This clonotype originated in an adult in good health. The CDR3 sequence is CASRLSFSEAFF. The CDR3 coding sequence is TGTGCCAGCAGGCTTAGTTTCTCTGAAGCTTTCTTT.